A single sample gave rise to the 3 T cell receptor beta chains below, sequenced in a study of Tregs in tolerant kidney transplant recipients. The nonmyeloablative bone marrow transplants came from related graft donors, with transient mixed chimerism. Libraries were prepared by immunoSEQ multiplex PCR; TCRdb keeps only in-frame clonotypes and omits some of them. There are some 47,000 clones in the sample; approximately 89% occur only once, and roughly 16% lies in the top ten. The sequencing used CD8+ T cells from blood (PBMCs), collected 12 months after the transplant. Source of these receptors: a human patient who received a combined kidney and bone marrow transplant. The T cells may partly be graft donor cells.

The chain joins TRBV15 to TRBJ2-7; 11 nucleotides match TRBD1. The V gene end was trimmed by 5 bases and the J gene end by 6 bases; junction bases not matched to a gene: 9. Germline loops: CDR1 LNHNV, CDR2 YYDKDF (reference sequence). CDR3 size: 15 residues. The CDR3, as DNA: TGTGCCACCAGCCCTCAGGACAGGGGGCTTGTCGAGCAGTACTTC. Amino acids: CATSPQDRGLVEQYF.

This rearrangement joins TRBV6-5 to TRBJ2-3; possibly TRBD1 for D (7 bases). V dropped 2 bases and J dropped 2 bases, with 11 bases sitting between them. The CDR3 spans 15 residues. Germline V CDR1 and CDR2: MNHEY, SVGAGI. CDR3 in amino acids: CASSYGGGVTDTQYF. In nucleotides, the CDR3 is TGTGCCAGCAGTTACGGAGGGGGCGTCACAGATACGCAGTATTTT.

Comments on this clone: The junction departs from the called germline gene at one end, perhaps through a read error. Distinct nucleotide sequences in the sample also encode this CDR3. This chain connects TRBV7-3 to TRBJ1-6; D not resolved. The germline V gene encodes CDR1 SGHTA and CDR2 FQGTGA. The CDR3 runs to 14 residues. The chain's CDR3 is CASSLAAYNSPLHF. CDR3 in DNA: TGTGCCAGCAGTCTGGCGGCCTATAATTCCCCCCTCCACTTT.